This T cell receptor (beta chain) was obtained from a study of cytomegalovirus exposure and HLA in healthy donors. The V end was cut by 2 bases, the J end by 2 bases, with 11 bases between. CDR3 size: 14 residues. CDR1 and CDR2 from the germline V gene are SGHRS and YFSETQ. It was with 60 Vbeta and 13 Jbeta primers that the PCR ran. Method: immunoSEQ multiplex PCR; TCRdb's copy keeps in-frame clones and lacks some. The data contain approximately 140,000 clones, roughly 78% of them singletons. The sequence was collected from a man aged 45-65 years in good health and CMV-seropositive. V gene TRBV5-1 combines with J gene TRBJ2-7; possible D gene TRBD1, 6 bases. Input material: PBMCs. CDR3 DNA sequence: TGCGCCAGCAGCTTCGACAGGAATACCTACGAGCAGTACTTC. Its translation is CASSFDRNTYEQYF.